This T cell receptor (beta chain) came from a study of CD8 T cell repertoires and HIV-1 epitope variants. Looking at the study overall: T cells were stimulated with Twenty-five Gag and Nef peptides separately. 1M T cells were kept uncultured as a baseline.

CDR1 and CDR2 from the germline V gene are SGHDN and FVKESK. V was pared by 2 bases and J by 1 base, with 5 bases between. The CDR3 totals 13 residues. Clones were sequenced by immunoSEQ multiplex PCR, and TCRdb holds only the in-frame ones, with some missing. Among approximately 90,000 clones, roughly 77% were seen once, and the ten largest hold roughly 26%. The chain uses TRBV14 and TRBJ1-1; D is uncertain. This sequence originates from a male donor with HIV. Sequencing was carried out using uncultured baseline CD8+ T cells from peripheral blood mononuclear cells (PBMCs). The CDR3 bases are TGTGCCAGCAGCCAAAACAGGAACACTGAAGCTTTCTTT. Translated, it gives CASSQNRNTEAFF.